What follows are 9 T cell receptor beta chains derived from one specimen sequenced in a study of T cell responses to AZD1222 COVID-19 vaccine. Here immunoSEQ multiplex PCR was the method, and the copy in TCRdb shows in-frame clones only, minus some. Of 120,000 to 150,000 clones detected, approximately 86% appear once; the ten largest clones hold about 4.9%. The material sequenced was peripheral blood, taken 28 days after the second dose of the MenACWY control vaccine. All receptors come from an adult who received the MenACWY meningococcal vaccine as a control.

V is TRBV7-9 and J is TRBJ1-3, with D unclear. The germline V gene encodes CDR1 SEHNR and CDR2 FQNEAQ (reference sequence). Trimming took off 1 base at V and 4 bases at J, with 11 bases between the two ends. CDR3 length: 15 residues. The CDR3 loop is CASSLVPERGNTIYF. CDR3 nucleotides: TGTGCCAGCAGCTTAGTTCCAGAACGAGGAAACACCATATATTTT.

This clone was detected only once. The chain joins TRBV28 to TRBJ1-4; D is ambiguous. V was clipped by 5 bases and J by 8 bases, with 15 bases between them. The CDR3 runs to 14 residues. Per germline, CDR1 MDHEN and CDR2 SYDVKM. The CDR3 coding sequence is TGTGCCAGCAGTCCTCCCAGAGTGGGCGAAAAACTGTTTTTT. This encodes CASSPPRVGEKLFF.

To note about this clone: The same CDR3 is also encoded by other DNA sequences in this sample. V and J are TRBV5-1 and TRBJ1-1, with 10 nucleotides matching TRBD1. The germline CDR1 and CDR2 sequences are SGHRS and YFSETQ. Losses at the gene ends were 4 bases for V and 4 bases for J; bases not matched to a gene: 4. The CDR3 has 14 amino acids. Here the CDR3 DNA reads TGCGCCAGCAGCCTGGGACAGGGGAGCACTGAAGCTTTCTTT. Translated, it gives CASSLGQGSTEAFF.

This clone was counted only a few times. The chain employs TRBV27 and TRBJ2-7; D is possibly TRBD1 or TRBD2 (5 bases each). The V end lost 6 bases, the J end lost 3 bases, and 18 bases lay between the germline ends. The CDR3 is 15 amino acids. Germline assignment: CDR1 MNHEY and CDR2 SMNVEV (reference sequence). CDR3 in DNA: TGTGCCAGCAGCCCTCTGGGGACCGACGGCTACGAGCAGTACTTC. It yields the protein CASSPLGTDGYEQYF.

This chain connects TRBV25-1 to TRBJ2-7; 11 bases fit TRBD2. CDR3 length: 14 amino acids. Germline values: CDR1 MGHDK, CDR2 SYGVNS. V gave up 1 base and J gave up 6 bases; unmatched junction bases: 2. In DNA, the CDR3 is TGTGCCAGCAGTGAATCCGGGACTAGCGGCGAGCAGTACTTC. Amino acids: CASSESGTSGEQYF.

The V and J genes are TRBV9 and TRBJ2-2, with unresolved D. Trimming took off 0 bases at V and 3 bases at J, with 3 bases between the two ends. The germline V gene has CDR1 SGDLS and CDR2 YYNGEE. This CDR3 spans 13 amino acids. The CDR3 reads CASSVGDTGELFF. Written as DNA, the CDR3 is TGTGCCAGCAGCGTAGGGGACACCGGGGAGCTGTTTTTT.

V gene TRBV6-2 or TRBV6-3 combines with J gene TRBJ1-1, with D unclear. The V end lost 2 bases, the J end lost 6 bases, and 10 bases lay between the germline ends. Germline CDR1 and CDR2: MNHEY and SVGEGT. This CDR3 is built from 13 residues. Here the CDR3 reads CASSYIYTSEAFF. The CDR3 nucleotides read TGTGCCAGCAGTTACATATACACATCTGAAGCTTTCTTT.

The CDR3 sequence: CASSLIGPRGTGELFF. The CDR3 DNA sequence: TGTGCCAGCAGCTTAATAGGGCCCCGGGGGACCGGGGAGCTGTTTTTT. J is TRBJ2-2 and V is TRBV7-8, with D perhaps matching TRBD2 (6 bases). The CDR3 has 16 residues. The V end was cut by 2 bases, the J end by 5 bases, with 15 bases between. Per germline, CDR1 SGHVS and CDR2 FQNEAQ.

This rearrangement joins TRBV6-2 or TRBV6-3 to TRBJ2-6; no reliable D call. Trimming took 2 bases from V and 0 from J, leaving 5 bases between them. Looked up from germline, CDR1 is MNHEY and CDR2 is SVGEGT. The CDR3 contains 15 residues. The CDR3 DNA is TGTGCCAGCAGTTACGACAACTCTGGGGCCAACGTCCTGACTTTC. Its translation: CASSYDNSGANVLTF.